These T cell receptor beta chains were read from a single sample in a study of blood T cell repertoires in COVID-19. Profiling relied on immunoSEQ multiplex PCR, and the TCRdb table lists in-frame clones only, not all of them. There are hundreds of thousands of clones in the sample; 80% to 90% occur only once, and almost 4.5% lies in the top ten. Sequencing was performed on peripheral blood. The receptors were gathered from a man over 45 with acute or convalescent COVID-19. Both conserved end residues are trimmed from each CDR3. The size field is filled for only some rows; it gives once, few, many or a size class.

CDR3 protein,J gene,V gene,clone size
ASSQGGQTYGYT,TRBJ1-2,TRBV4-1,NA
SVEGEQGVGGGGYT,TRBJ1-2,TRBV29-1,NA
ASSPRAQRSSGNTIY,TRBJ1-3,TRBV18,NA
ASSRAGGTPDEQY,TRBJ2-7,TRBV7-9,NA
ARRTEGLTDTQY,TRBJ2-3,TRBV30,once
ASSSGQGGQPQH,TRBJ1-5,TRBV5-5,NA
ASRYQGAGQPQH,TRBJ1-5,TRBV2,NA
ASEWGRSTDTQY,TRBJ2-3,TRBV2,NA
ASSEAGGLNTGELF,TRBJ2-2,TRBV2,NA
ASGGGQPQH,TRBJ1-5,TRBV2,NA
SALQVAEAF,TRBJ1-1,TRBV20-1,NA
ASSLATGARSGNTIY,TRBJ1-3,TRBV7-8,NA
ASSESSGGLNEQF,TRBJ2-1,TRBV10-1,NA
ASSQTLQGRNTIY,TRBJ1-3,TRBV4-2,NA
ASSPKPPGDEQF,TRBJ2-1,TRBV18,NA
SASSPDRRSYT,TRBJ1-2,TRBV20-1,NA
AISESKGTGVWYEQY,TRBJ2-7,TRBV10-3,once
SAQRAGGNTIY,TRBJ1-3,TRBV29-1,NA
ASSTIQGSGELF,TRBJ2-2,TRBV19,NA
ASSSGRNSPLH,TRBJ1-6,TRBV5-1,NA
ASSRQNYGYT,TRBJ1-2,TRBV7-9,NA
ASRGTEVNGYGYT,TRBJ1-2,TRBV27,NA
ASSSGQGRNTEAF,TRBJ1-1,TRBV11-2,once
ASSAATVGGYT,TRBJ1-2,TRBV25-1,NA
ASSQGYAGYT,TRBJ1-2,TRBV6-5,NA